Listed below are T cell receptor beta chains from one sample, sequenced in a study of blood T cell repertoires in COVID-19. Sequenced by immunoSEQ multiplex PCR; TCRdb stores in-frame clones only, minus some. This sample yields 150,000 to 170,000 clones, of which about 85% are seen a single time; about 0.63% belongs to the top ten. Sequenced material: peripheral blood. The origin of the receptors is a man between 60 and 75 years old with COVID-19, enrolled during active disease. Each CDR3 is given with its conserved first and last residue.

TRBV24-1	CATSDPIFPTPNTEAFF
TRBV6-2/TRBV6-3	CASSYSTGGYSEQYF
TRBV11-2	CASSSIADRSTHF
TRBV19	CASSILARGNTEAFF
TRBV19	CASRGRVAEAFF
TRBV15	CATSAPPRYGYTF
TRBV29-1	CSVGADNQPQHF
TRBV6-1	CASSERLIDEQFF
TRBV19	CATRRVDYGYTF
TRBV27	CASSFLGITGGTDTQYF
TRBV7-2	CASSPGVGAFF
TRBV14	CASRWTGTYEQYF
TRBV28	CASSSRQKSNEKLFF
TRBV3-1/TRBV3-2	CASSHLDSSELFF
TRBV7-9	CASRLAGVATDTQYF
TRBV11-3	CASSLDGQRASSADTQYF
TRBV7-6	CASGAGGNYQETQYF
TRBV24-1	CATSDPTPQGYGYTF
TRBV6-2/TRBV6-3	CASSPDRANSPLHF
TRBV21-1	CASSDPEIDTQYF
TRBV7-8	CASSSNPWDRVKNTEAFF
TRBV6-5	CASSYTRGGYGYTF
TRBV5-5	CASSRTDRNTEAFF
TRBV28	CASSFGGSGVQETQYF
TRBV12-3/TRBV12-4	CASSLNIYTEAFF
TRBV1	CTSSQRYNTEAFF